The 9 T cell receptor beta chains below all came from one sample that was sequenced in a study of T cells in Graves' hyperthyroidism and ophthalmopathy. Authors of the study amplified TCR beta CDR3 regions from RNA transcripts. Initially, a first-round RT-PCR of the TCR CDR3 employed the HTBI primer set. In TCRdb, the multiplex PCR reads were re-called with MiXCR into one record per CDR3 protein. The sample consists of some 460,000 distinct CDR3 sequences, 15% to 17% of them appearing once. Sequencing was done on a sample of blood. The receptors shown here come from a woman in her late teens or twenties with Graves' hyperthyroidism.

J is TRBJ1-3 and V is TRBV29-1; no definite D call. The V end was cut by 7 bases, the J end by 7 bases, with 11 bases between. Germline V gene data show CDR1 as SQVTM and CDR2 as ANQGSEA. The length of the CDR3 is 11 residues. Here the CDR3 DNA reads TGCAGCGGCAACCAAGGGAACACCATATATTTT. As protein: CSGNQGNTIYF.

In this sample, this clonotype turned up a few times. The CDR3 sequence: CASSDSGGEKLFF. CDR3 nucleotides: TGTGCCAGCAGCGACAGCGGGGGGGAAAAACTGTTTTTT. The V call is TRBV2, the J call TRBJ1-4; TRBD1 might be the D (5 bases). The germline gives CDR1 SNHLY, CDR2 FYNNEI. The CDR3 length is 13 residues. The V and J ends lost 6 bases and 8 bases respectively, with 13 bases between them.

CDR3 nucleotide sequence: TGTGCCAGCAGTCCCGATCTCTGGTCCAATGAGCAGTTCTTC. It yields the protein CASSPDLWSNEQFF. The chain is built from TRBV6-1 and TRBJ2-1, with D unresolved. The CDR3 length is 14 residues. Germline lookup yields CDR1 MNHNS and CDR2 SASEGT. The V and J ends lost 5 bases and 6 bases respectively, with 14 bases between them.

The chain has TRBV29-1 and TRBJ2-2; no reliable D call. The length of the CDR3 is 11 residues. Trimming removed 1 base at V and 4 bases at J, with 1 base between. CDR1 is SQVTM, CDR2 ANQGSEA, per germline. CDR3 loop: CSVEGTGELFF. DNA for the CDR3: TGCAGCGTTGAAGGCACCGGGGAGCTGTTTTTT.

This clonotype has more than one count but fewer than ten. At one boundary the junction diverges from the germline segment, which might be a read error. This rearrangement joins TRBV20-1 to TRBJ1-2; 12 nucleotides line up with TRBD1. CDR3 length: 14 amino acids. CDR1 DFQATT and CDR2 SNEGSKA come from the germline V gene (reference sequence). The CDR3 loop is CSARGTGGKNGYTF. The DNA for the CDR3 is TGCAGTGCCAGAGGGACAGGGGGCAAGAATGGCTACACCTTC.

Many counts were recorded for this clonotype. In nucleotides, the CDR3 is TGTGCCAGCAGCGTAACATGGGCCACCGGGGAGCTGTTTTTT. It specifies CASSVTWATGELFF. The rearrangement uses TRBV3-1 and TRBJ2-2; D is uncertain. The V end lost 5 bases, the J end lost 4 bases, and 11 bases lay between the germline ends. CDR1 and CDR2 (germline): LGHDT, YNNKEL (reference sequence). CDR3 length equals 14 residues.

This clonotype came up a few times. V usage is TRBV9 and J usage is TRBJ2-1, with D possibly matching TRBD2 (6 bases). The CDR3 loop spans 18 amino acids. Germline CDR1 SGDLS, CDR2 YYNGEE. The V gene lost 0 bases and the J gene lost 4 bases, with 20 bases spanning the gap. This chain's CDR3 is CASSVVMGGLGFYNEQFF. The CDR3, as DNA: TGTGCCAGCAGCGTAGTAATGGGGGGACTGGGTTTTTACAATGAGCAGTTCTTC.

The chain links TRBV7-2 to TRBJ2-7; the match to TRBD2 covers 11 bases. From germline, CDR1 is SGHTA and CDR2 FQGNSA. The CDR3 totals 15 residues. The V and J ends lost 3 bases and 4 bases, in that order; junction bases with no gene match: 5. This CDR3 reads CASSFDPSGGYEQYF. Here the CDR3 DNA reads TGTGCCAGCAGCTTCGACCCTAGCGGGGGGTACGAGCAGTACTTC.

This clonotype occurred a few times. As DNA, the CDR3 is TGTGCCAGCAGCCCCTTGGGGATGGGGTCCGATACGCAGTATTTT. The encoded protein is CASSPLGMGSDTQYF. The genes are TRBV7-2 and TRBJ2-3; D remains unclear. This CDR3 has 15 amino acids. Germline V gene lookup returns CDR1 SGHTA and CDR2 FQGNSA. Trimming pared 5 bases from V and 6 bases from J, leaving 18 bases between.